The following is a TCR beta chain sequence with its context. In the same sample, other DNA sequences code for this CDR3. This specimen belongs to a study of cytomegalovirus exposure and HLA in healthy donors. PCR employed 60 Vbeta and 13 Jbeta primers. Clones were read by immunoSEQ multiplex PCR, and TCRdb kept only the in-frame ones, dropping some. This table holds under 300,000 clones, around 65% found once. The CDR3 covers 11 residues. V dropped 3 bases and J dropped 4 bases, with 5 bases sitting between them. The germline CDR1 and CDR2 sequences are DFQATT and SNEGSKA (reference sequence). The source material was PBMCs. The chain is built from TRBV20-1 and TRBJ2-3; no reliable D call. The clonotype originates from a female donor in good health and CMV-seronegative. This CDR3 reads CSASLADTQYF. In nucleotides, the CDR3 is TGCAGTGCTAGCCTAGCAGATACGCAGTATTTT.